This T cell receptor (beta chain) emerged from a study of OX40 agonist ivuxolimab in advanced cancers. About the investigation overall: The costimulatory receptor OX40 (CD134) was targeted by ivuxolimab, a fully human IgG2 agonistic monoclonal antibody. The monotherapy dose-escalation portion (N ≈ 55 patients) of the phase I ivuxolimab trial is reported in the paper. Patients were allowed to have had prior anti-PD-1, anti-PD-L1 or anti-CTLA-4 therapy, and approximately 40% of the dose-escalation patients had previously received checkpoint inhibitors. Peripheral TCRbeta sequencing was intended to test whether TCR sequence diversity was altered and clonal T-cell expansion was caused by ivuxolimab. Among the 52 dose-escalation patients, around 20 had hepatocellular carcinoma, around 15 melanoma, 9 renal cell carcinoma and 9 head and neck cancer. A male proportion of around 81% and a mean age of 60 years, ranging from roughly 23 to 90, were recorded for the dose-escalation cohort. Partial responses occurred in three dose-escalation patients: two with cutaneous melanoma and one with hepatocellular carcinoma. Intravenous ivuxolimab was administered to patients every 2 weeks at six dose levels: 0.01, 0.1, 0.3, 1.5, 3 and 10 mg/kg. Results and caveats for the whole study, not just this receptor: In the 0.1-3.0 mg/kg groups, partial responders were among the patients with the lowest normalized peripheral clonal expansion, particularly in CD8+ T cells. The antigen specificity of the clonally expanded peripheral T cells was not determined. Low levels of normalized T-cell clonal expansion were also seen in some patients who did not respond. On average, CD8+ T cells showed more expanded clones than CD4+ T cells after ivuxolimab. At doses from 0.1 to 3.0 mg/kg, clonal expansion was seen in both CD4+ and CD8+ blood T cells between baseline and week 6.

To sequence the TCRbeta CDR3 region, genomic DNA was isolated from the sorted cells. The immunoSEQ Assay was used for sequencing of TCRbeta CDR3 regions. As stored in TCRdb, this immuneACCESS dataset retains in-frame rearrangements with V and J assigned. A fraction of the clones does not appear; measured against another copy, unresolved V genes explain less than half of the discrepancy, and the remainder lacks a known reason. The sample profile shows some 60,000 clones; over 80% of them were found once. The top ten hold roughly 30% of the sample. Patients with a history of autoimmune disease or receiving systemic immunosuppression were excluded from the trial. In every dose cohort, peripheral blood was drawn for TCR sequencing at baseline, cycle 4 day 1, and cycle 7 day 1. Samples came from an open-label, multicenter, first-in-human phase I dose-escalation trial of ivuxolimab. Adults with locally advanced or metastatic melanoma, renal cell carcinoma, hepatocellular carcinoma or head and neck squamous cell carcinoma were enrolled in the trial. Before TCR sequencing, CD4+ and CD8+ T cells were separately sorted from peripheral blood.

This clone was seen only once. Its antigen is not yet known. Base qualities are not at hand, and no much larger clone is one base apart. The sample consisted of CD4+ or CD8+ T cells sorted from blood, taken in a trial of the OX40 agonist ivuxolimab. The sequence came from an adult with an advanced solid tumor such as melanoma, head and neck, liver or kidney cancer.

CDR3 sequence: CASSLTGWTKETQYF. The DNA sequence is given as TGTGCCAGCAGCTTAACAGGGTGGACTAAAGAGACCCAGTACTTC. The V and J segments used are TRBV7-8 and TRBJ2-5; the D gene is perhaps TRBD1 or TRBD2, as each covers 6 bases. Via the germline V gene, CDR1 is SGHVS and CDR2 FQNEAQ. V loses 2 bases, J loses 3 bases, and the germline ends lie 13 bases apart. The CDR3, cysteine through phenylalanine, is 15 amino acids long. Only the CDR3 portion is preserved as DNA: 45 bases, with reading frame beginning at the first base.